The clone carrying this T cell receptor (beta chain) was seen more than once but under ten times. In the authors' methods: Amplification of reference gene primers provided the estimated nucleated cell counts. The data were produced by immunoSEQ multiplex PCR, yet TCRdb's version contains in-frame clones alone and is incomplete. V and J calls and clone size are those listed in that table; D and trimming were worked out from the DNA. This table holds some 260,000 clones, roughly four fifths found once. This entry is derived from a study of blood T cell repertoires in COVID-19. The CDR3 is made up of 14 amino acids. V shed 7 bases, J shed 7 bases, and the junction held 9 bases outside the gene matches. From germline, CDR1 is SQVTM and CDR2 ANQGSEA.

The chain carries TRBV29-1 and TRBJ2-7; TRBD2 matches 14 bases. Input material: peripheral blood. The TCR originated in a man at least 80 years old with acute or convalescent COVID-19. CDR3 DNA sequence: TGCAGCGCCGCGGGACTAGCGGGAGCGTGGGAGCAGTACTTC. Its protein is CSAAGLAGAWEQYF.